Below are 20 T cell receptor beta chains sequenced from a single sample in a study of T cells in Graves' hyperthyroidism and ophthalmopathy. Amplification of TCR beta CDR3 regions used RNA as the template. HTBI primers were used for first-round RT-PCR of the TCR CDR3. From the multiplex PCR reads, TCRdb called clonotypes with MiXCR, one entry per CDR3 protein. The sample lists approximately 420,000 distinct CDR3 sequences; about 15% were seen once. The specimen was blood. These receptors were taken from a woman aged 25 to 39 with Graves' hyperthyroidism.

The sample holds many counts of this clonotype. The rearrangement links TRBV6-1 to TRBJ2-7, with TRBD2 identical over 9 bases. Trimming at V came to 1 base and at J to 2 bases, leaving 3 bases not matched to a gene. The CDR3 spans 15 residues. Germline V gene lookup returns CDR1 MNHNS and CDR2 SASEGT. DNA of the CDR3: TGTGCCAGCAGTGAAGGGCTAGCGGGGACCTACGAGCAGTACTTC. It specifies CASSEGLAGTYEQYF.

This clonotype was observed at least ten times. The V gene is TRBV3-1, the J gene TRBJ2-6; 7 bases agree with TRBD1. Germline loops: CDR1 LGHDT, CDR2 YNNKEL (reference sequence). Trimming took 6 bases from V and 0 from J; bases not matched to a gene: 5. The CDR3 has 16 residues. CDR3 nucleotides: TGTGCCAGCAGTTCTTCAGGGGGCTCTGGGGCCAACGTCCTGACTTTC. Residues: CASSSSGGSGANVLTF.

This clonotype showed up many times. Germline is not matched at one junction end, which may reflect a read error. The chain uses TRBV28 and TRBJ2-1; D perhaps matches TRBD1 (6 bases). Germline CDR1 and CDR2: MDHEN and SYDVKM. The CDR3 contains 13 residues. The CDR3 DNA sequence: TGCGCCAGCAGCTCGGACAGCTACAATGAGCAGTTCTTC. Protein: CASSSDSYNEQFF.

This clonotype was recorded many times. The chain is built from TRBV18 and TRBJ2-1; 8 bases line up with TRBD1. With 4 bases clipped from V and 8 bases from J, the junction kept 7 bases outside the gene matches. Germline CDR1 KGHSH, CDR2 LQKENI. The CDR3 loop spans 14 amino acids. CDR3 sequence: CASSRWTGLDEQFF. CDR3 coding DNA: TGTGCCAGCTCACGTTGGACAGGGCTCGATGAGCAGTTCTTC. Together with reference TRBV18 and TRBJ2-1, the CDR3 gives the full variable domain: NAGVMQNPRHLVRRRGQEARLRCSPMKGHSHVYWYRQLPEEGLKFMVYLQKENIIDESGMPKERFSAEFPKEGPSILRIQQVVRGDSAAYFCASSRWTGLDEQFFGPGTRLTVL.

This clonotype was detected only a few times. The V gene is TRBV2, the J gene TRBJ1-3; no clear D. The ends were cut back, 2 bases at V and 7 bases at J, with 6 bases in the middle. CDR1 is SNHLY and CDR2 is FYNNEI in the germline V gene. The CDR3 contains 12 residues. CDR3 sequence (DNA): TGTGCCAGCAGTGAAAAATGGAACACCATATATTTT. Protein sequence: CASSEKWNTIYF.

This clonotype turned up a few times. The chain recombines TRBV10-3 with TRBJ2-3; TRBD2 agrees at 7 bases. CDR1 is ENHRY, CDR2 SYGVKD, per germline. The CDR3 is made up of 15 amino acids. V trimming: 6 bases; J trimming: 0 bases; junction bases outside the gene matches: 6. The CDR3 nucleotides read TGTGCCATCAGGGACGAGCGGGGTAGCACAGATACGCAGTATTTT. Its protein is CAIRDERGSTDTQYF.

This clonotype was detected only a few times. The V and J genes are TRBV27 and TRBJ1-6, with TRBD1 matching 9 bases. The CDR3 runs 18 residues. The trim removed 3 bases at V and 9 bases at J, leaving 15 bases unmatched. The V gene's germline CDR1 is MNHEY and CDR2 SMNVEV (reference sequence). The CDR3 region is CASSFYWTGARGTSPLHF. CDR3 in DNA: TGTGCCAGCAGTTTTTATTGGACAGGGGCCAGGGGAACTTCACCCCTCCACTTT.

In its sample, this clonotype was seen many times. This rearrangement joins TRBV3-1 to TRBJ1-1; D is ambiguous. The germline gives CDR1 LGHDT, CDR2 YNNKEL (reference sequence). The CDR3 loop spans 14 amino acids. V lost 1 base and J 3 bases, leaving 9 bases between the germline ends. The CDR3 sequence is CASSQVADDTEAFF. Here the CDR3 DNA reads TGTGCCAGCAGCCAAGTGGCTGACGACACTGAAGCTTTCTTT.

Here the CDR3 DNA reads TGCAGTGCTAAGGAGGTTCTAGCGGAGAGGGGGTGGTTAGATACGCAGTATTTT. It encodes CSAKEVLAERGWLDTQYF. The chain employs TRBV20-1 and TRBJ2-3; possibly TRBD2 for D (7 bases). The CDR3 runs to 18 residues. Per germline, CDR1 DFQATT and CDR2 SNEGSKA (reference sequence). The V and J ends lost 4 bases and 5 bases respectively, with 28 bases between them.

This clonotype was detected many times. The V call is TRBV9, the J call TRBJ2-5; D is unresolved. Trimming left V 0 bases short and J 6 bases short, with 6 bases between. Germline CDR1 and CDR2: SGDLS and YYNGEE. This CDR3 is built from 12 residues. The CDR3 nucleotides read TGTGCCAGCAGCGTAGATCTCCAGACCCAGTACTTC. Translating it yields CASSVDLQTQYF.

The table lists this clonotype with a few counts. The chain combines TRBV12-3 or TRBV12-4 with TRBJ1-1; D uncertain. This CDR3 has 16 amino acids. With 0 bases removed from V and 1 base from J, the gap between germline ends came to 12 bases. As DNA, the CDR3 is TGTGCCAGCAGTTTAGCTTGGTCAAACCCGAACACTGAAGCTTTCTTT. Translating gives CASSLAWSNPNTEAFF.

The chain carries TRBV9 and TRBJ2-7, with TRBD1 identical over 7 bases. From germline, CDR1 is SGDLS and CDR2 YYNGEE. This CDR3 region has 14 residues. Trimming at V came to 4 bases and at J to 3 bases, leaving 7 bases not matched to a gene. The DNA of the CDR3 is TGTGCCAGCAGCCCAACAGGGGCGGTCTACGAGCAGTACTTC. Its protein product is CASSPTGAVYEQYF.

Only a few counts were recorded for this clonotype. The V and J genes are TRBV6-1 and TRBJ2-1; tentative D call: TRBD2 (6 bases). Germline V gene sequence: CDR1 MNHNS, CDR2 SASEGT. V was clipped by 8 bases and J by 4 bases, with 18 bases between them. The CDR3 loop spans 15 amino acids. The CDR3 protein is CASAVLGGSYNEQFF. In nucleotides, the CDR3 is TGTGCCAGCGCAGTTCTGGGGGGTAGTTACAATGAGCAGTTCTTC.

The gene calls are TRBV27 and TRBJ2-5; the D is unclear. The CDR3 is made up of 13 amino acids. Trimming pared 3 bases from V and 5 bases from J, leaving 10 bases between. Germline assignment: CDR1 MNHEY and CDR2 SMNVEV (reference sequence). The CDR3 loop reads CASSLVVGETQYF. The CDR3, as DNA: TGTGCCAGCAGTTTGGTGGTTGGGGAGACCCAGTACTTC.

This clonotype was seen many times. The chain has TRBV5-5 and TRBJ2-1; D uncertain. Between the trimmed V and J ends, which lost 1 base and 7 bases, there was a span of 15 bases. Germline assignment: CDR1 SGHKS and CDR2 YYEKEE (reference sequence). The CDR3 has 15 amino acids. The CDR3 DNA sequence: TGTGCCAGCAGCTTGAGCTTAATGAGTGGGAATGAGCAGTTCTTC. It specifies CASSLSLMSGNEQFF.

This clonotype was detected only a few times. J is TRBJ1-4 and V is TRBV20-1; TRBD1 is a possible D gene (6 bases). This CDR3 comprises 14 residues. The germline V gene has CDR1 DFQATT and CDR2 SNEGSKA (reference sequence). Trimming shortened V by 3 bases and J by 4 bases, and 12 bases separated the two germline ends. The CDR3 region is CSASQRGGNEKLFF. The CDR3 nucleotides read TGCAGTGCTAGCCAGAGGGGGGGTAATGAAAAACTGTTTTTT.

This clonotype was detected many times. The V call is TRBV7-8, the J call TRBJ2-4; D gene ambiguous. The germline V and J ends were trimmed by 1 base and 8 bases, with 18 bases remaining between them. From germline, CDR1 is SGHVS and CDR2 FQNEAQ. The length of the CDR3 is 16 residues. CDR3: CASSLVGWQQMDIQYF. CDR3 DNA: TGTGCCAGCAGCTTAGTAGGGTGGCAGCAGATGGACATTCAGTACTTC. The full variable domain, in which reference TRBV7-8 and TRBJ2-4 provide the parts outside the CDR3, is GAGVSQSPRYKVAKRGQDVALRCDPISGHVSLFWYQQALGQGPEFLTYFQNEAQLDKSGLPSDRFFAERPEGSVSTLKIQRTQQEDSAVYLCASSLVGWQQMDIQYFGAGTRLSVL.

The J gene is TRBJ2-7, the V gene TRBV5-1; TRBD2 agrees at 10 bases. The CDR3 spans 14 residues. J gave up 3 bases and V 5 bases, and 5 bases lay outside the gene matches. Germline CDR1 reads SGHRS; CDR2 reads YFSETQ. CDR3 DNA sequence: TGCGCCAGCAGACCAACTAGCGGGGTCTACGAGCAGTACTTC. It encodes CASRPTSGVYEQYF. The entire variable domain, with the rest obtained from reference TRBV5-1 and TRBJ2-7, is as follows: KAGVTQTPRYLIKTRGQQVTLSCSPISGHRSVSWYQQTPGQGLQFLFEYFSETQRNKGNFPGRFSGRQFSNSRSEMNVSTLELGDSALYLCASRPTSGVYEQYFGPGTRLTVT.

This clonotype was detected many times. The CDR3 reads CSARDRTSGDYEQYF. In nucleotides, the CDR3 is TGCAGTGCTAGAGATCGGACTAGCGGGGACTACGAGCAGTACTTC. V and J are TRBV20-1 and TRBJ2-7, with 12 nucleotides matching TRBD2. Germline V gives CDR1 DFQATT, CDR2 SNEGSKA (reference sequence). The CDR3 loop spans 15 amino acids. V shed 0 bases and J 3 bases; nucleotides not matched to a gene: 3.

This clonotype was counted only a few times. The rearrangement links TRBV7-9 to TRBJ2-5; a weak D match, TRBD2 (5 bases). V was shortened by 7 bases and J by 5 bases, with 23 bases between the two germline ends. Germline V CDR1 and CDR2: SEHNR, FQNEAQ (reference sequence). The CDR3 runs to 16 residues. CDR3 nucleotide sequence: TGTGCCAGCACCCGGAGCGGAAGCCTAGCTATGGAGACCCAGTACTTC. Protein: CASTRSGSLAMETQYF.